This T cell receptor beta chain was observed in a study of response to subunit inactivated influenza vaccine. One entry per CDR3 protein, called by TCRdb with MiXCR from the RT-PCR reads. Counted here are around 190,000 distinct CDR3 sequences, approximately 15% occurring once; the ten biggest clones make up roughly 26%. After removal of 2 bases from V and 4 bases from J, the junction contained 1 base not matched to a gene. This CDR3 has 14 residues. From germline, CDR1 is LGHDT and CDR2 YNNKEL (reference sequence). Overall study results and limits: Each seasonal influenza vaccination, the authors suggested, recruits few new T cells.

Concerning this clonotype itself: Its antigen is not identified.

The source was CD8+ T cells sorted from PBMCs, collected around 5 days after vaccination. The chain couples TRBV3-1 to TRBJ2-3, with 9 bases identical to TRBD2. The sequence was obtained from a man aged 50 to 60 who received an inactivated influenza vaccine. The CDR3 DNA follows: TGTGCCAGCAGCCAAAAGCGGGAGGCAGATACGCAGTATTTT. It translates to CASSQKREADTQYF.